These 21 T cell receptor beta chains came from one sample sequenced in a study of shared clonotypes between healthy human individuals. Method: immunoSEQ multiplex PCR; TCRdb's copy keeps in-frame clones and lacks some. Of some 790,000 clones detected, 72% appear once; the ten largest clones hold about 1.7%. Sample: memory CD4+ T cells sorted from blood. The subset here: CD45RA-negative fraction. Every receptor here comes from a woman in her thirties in good health.

As for this clone: At the DNA level, this CDR3 is encoded by other sequences in the same sample as well. The CDR3 region is CASSSTDTQYF. Written as DNA, the CDR3 is TGTGCCAGTAGTAGCACAGATACGCAGTATTTT. The chain carries TRBV28 and TRBJ2-3; D not certain. Germline V gene data show CDR1 as MDHEN and CDR2 as SYDVKM. The CDR3 is made up of 11 amino acids. The V end lost 9 bases, the J end lost 0 bases, and 4 bases lay between the germline ends.

CDR3 sequence (DNA): TGTGCCAGCAGCCGGACAGGGGGGCACCATGAAAAACTGTTTTTT. This translates into CASSRTGGHHEKLFF. The chain joins TRBV27 to TRBJ1-4, with 10 bases fitting TRBD1. The CDR3 contains 15 residues. Unmatched junction bases numbered 7, after V lost 6 bases and J lost 6 bases. CDR1 is MNHEY, CDR2 SMNVEV, per germline (reference sequence).

This chain joins TRBV5-1 and TRBJ2-7; 8 bases are shared with TRBD1. From germline, CDR1 is SGHRS and CDR2 YFSETQ. The CDR3 is 14 residues long. V was clipped by 4 bases and J by 5 bases; unmatched bases: 8. CDR3 nucleotide sequence: TGCGCCAGCAGCGGAAGCAGGGGGCCCAACGAGCAGTACTTC. This sequence encodes CASSGSRGPNEQYF.

This clone turned up a few times. V is TRBV7-2 and J is TRBJ1-1; TRBD1 is a possible D gene (5 bases). The CDR3 is made up of 13 amino acids. Germline loops: CDR1 SGHTA, CDR2 FQGNSA. Trimming left V 8 bases short and J 2 bases short, with 12 bases between. The CDR3 DNA sequence: TGTGCCAGCTCTGGGGGACGTAACACTGAAGCTTTCTTT. It specifies CASSGGRNTEAFF.

The count of this clone is one. The chain employs TRBV19 and TRBJ1-5, with a tentative D call TRBD1 (6 bases). Trimming removed 10 bases from V and 5 bases from J, with 15 bases in between. The CDR3 has 13 amino acids. Germline V gene sequence: CDR1 LNHDA, CDR2 SQIVND (reference sequence). CDR3 sequence: CATRTGLHQPQHF. CDR3 coding DNA: TGTGCCACCAGAACAGGGCTACATCAGCCCCAGCATTTT.

The chain has TRBV28 and TRBJ2-7; D gene uncertain. CDR3 length equals 14 residues. Germline CDR1 reads MDHEN; CDR2 reads SYDVKM. V lost 4 bases to trimming and J lost 0 bases, with 10 bases between them. CDR3 DNA sequence: TGTGCCAGCAGTTCCGCGACGGCCTCCTACGAGCAGTACTTC. This translates into CASSSATASYEQYF.

The chain recombines TRBV14 with TRBJ1-3; no firm D call. Germline CDR1 and CDR2: SGHDN and FVKESK. This CDR3 comprises 17 residues. Trimming took off 1 base at V and 5 bases at J, with 18 bases between the two ends. Here the CDR3 DNA reads TGTGCCAGCAGCCAAGGCCTCGTGACTGCCCCAAGAAACACCATATATTTT. Amino acid sequence: CASSQGLVTAPRNTIYF.

The chain recombines TRBV28 with TRBJ1-5, with 10 bases aligning to TRBD1. V was clipped by 7 bases and J by 8 bases; unmatched bases: 11. This CDR3 contains 15 residues. Germline CDR1 and CDR2: MDHEN and SYDVKM. The CDR3 is CASNLGTGDMEPQHF. The CDR3 coding sequence is TGTGCCAGCAACCTAGGGACAGGGGATATGGAGCCCCAGCATTTT.

The chain joins TRBV7-9 to TRBJ1-3, with D unresolved. The CDR3 extends over 13 amino acids. Germline loops: CDR1 SEHNR, CDR2 FQNEAQ (reference sequence). Trimming pared 1 base from V and 4 bases from J, leaving 5 bases between. The CDR3 DNA is TGTGCCAGCAGCTTAGAAGGGGGAAACACCATATATTTT. Protein sequence: CASSLEGGNTIYF. The complete variable domain, with remaining parts taken from reference TRBV7-9 and TRBJ1-3, reads DTGVSQNPRHKITKRGQNVTFRCDPISEHNRLYWYRQTLGQGPEFLTYFQNEAQLEKSRLLSDRFSAERPKGSFSTLEIQRTEQGDSAMYLCASSLEGGNTIYFGEGSWLTVV.

The gene calls are TRBV6-1 and TRBJ2-5; 12 bases agree with TRBD2. This CDR3 has 15 residues. Germline values: CDR1 MNHNS, CDR2 SASEGT. The V gene end was trimmed by 6 bases and the J gene end by 4 bases; junction bases not matched to a gene: 6. The CDR3 protein is CASSGLAGLRETQYF. For the CDR3, the DNA is TGTGCCAGCAGCGGACTAGCGGGACTCAGAGAGACCCAGTACTTC.

The chain has TRBV6-6 and TRBJ2-6, with D perhaps matching TRBD1 or TRBD2 (5 bases each). CDR1 and CDR2 from the germline V gene are MNHNY and SVGAGI (reference sequence). Trimming cost V 2 bases and J 4 bases, with 9 bases left between them. The CDR3 is made up of 15 amino acids. The DNA for the CDR3 is TGTGCCAGCAGTTACCAAGGGACCGGGGCCAACGTCCTGACTTTC. Its translation: CASSYQGTGANVLTF.

This clone has at least ten counts. The chain combines TRBV6-5 with TRBJ2-7; 9 positions agree with TRBD1. Germline V lookup: CDR1 MNHEY, CDR2 SVGAGI. Trimming cost V 5 bases and J 3 bases; bases outside gene matches: 5. This CDR3 spans 14 amino acids. CDR3 loop: CASSQQGAVYEQYF. In DNA, the CDR3 is TGTGCCAGCAGTCAACAGGGGGCTGTCTACGAGCAGTACTTC.

This clone was detected many times. V is TRBV5-1 and J is TRBJ2-5, with 10 bases identical to TRBD1. Germline V gene lookup returns CDR1 SGHRS and CDR2 YFSETQ. The CDR3 length is 14 residues. The J segment lost 6 bases and the V segment lost 0 bases, leaving 2 bases of the junction unmatched. The CDR3 DNA follows: TGCGCCAGCAGCTTGGGGACAGGGGGACAGACCCAGTACTTC. Translated, it gives CASSLGTGGQTQYF.

A note on this clone: A read error is likely here: a far larger clone is one base away. The gene calls are TRBV18 and TRBJ2-3, with D perhaps matching TRBD2 (5 bases). V lost 2 bases, J lost 4 bases, and 13 bases lay in between. Germline values: CDR1 KGHSH, CDR2 LQKENI. The CDR3 is 15 residues long. This CDR3 is CASSPGLVGADTQYF. The CDR3 DNA follows: TGTGCCAGCTCACCAGGCCTAGTGGGAGCAGATACGCAGTATTTT.

V and J are TRBV23-1 and TRBJ1-3; D may be TRBD1 (5 bases). TRBV23-1 is an ORF, with its function uncertain. Trimming left V 2 bases short and J 2 bases short, with 19 bases between. CDR3 length: 18 amino acids. The CDR3 is CASSQPRGDGGAGNTIYF. CDR3 nucleotide sequence: TGCGCCAGCAGTCAACCCAGAGGCGACGGGGGTGCTGGAAACACCATATATTTT.

V usage is TRBV28 and J usage is TRBJ1-1, with D uncertain. The CDR3 runs to 10 residues. V lost 6 bases and J lost 7, with 6 bases in between. Germline assignment: CDR1 MDHEN and CDR2 SYDVKM. The CDR3 nucleotides are TGTGCCAGCAGGCAACATGAAGCTTTCTTT. Translated: CASRQHEAFF.

The rearrangement joins TRBV10-3 to TRBJ2-1; D is possibly TRBD1 (5 bases). CDR3 length equals 12 residues. Germline CDR1 is ENHRY and CDR2 is SYGVKD. Trimming took off 4 bases at V and 8 bases at J, with 9 bases between the two ends. The CDR3 bases are TGTGCCATCAGTGCCCAGGGCCATGAGCAGTTCTTC. Translation: CAISAQGHEQFF.

This clone was seen at least ten times. The chain couples TRBV7-8 to TRBJ2-7; D is perhaps TRBD1 or TRBD2 (5 bases each). The V end was cut by 2 bases, the J end by 3 bases, with 14 bases between. CDR1 SGHVS and CDR2 FQNEAQ come from the germline V gene. This CDR3 has 15 residues. The DNA for the CDR3 is TGTGCCAGCAGCTTATCCGGGACCTCGGGCTACGAGCAGTACTTC. It specifies CASSLSGTSGYEQYF.

Written as DNA, the CDR3 is TGTGCCAGCAGCTCTTCGGCAGGGGAGCATGAAAAACTGTTTTTT. Amino acids: CASSSSAGEHEKLFF. This chain joins TRBV11-2 and TRBJ1-4; tentatively, D is TRBD1 (6 bases). This CDR3 spans 15 amino acids. Trimming shortened V by 4 bases and J by 6 bases, and 15 bases separated the two germline ends. The germline gives CDR1 SGHAT, CDR2 FQNNGV.

The chain carries TRBV29-1 and TRBJ2-5; no definite D call. The V and J ends lost 4 bases and 1 base respectively, with 7 bases between them. This CDR3 comprises 12 residues. CDR1 is SQVTM, CDR2 ANQGSEA, per germline. CDR3 nucleotides: TGCAGCGTTGTCCAGACCCAAGAGACCCAGTACTTC. The encoded protein is CSVVQTQETQYF.

The chain employs TRBV28 and TRBJ2-1, with D hard to call. The CDR3 is 12 residues long. The V end lost 5 bases, the J end lost 9 bases, and 11 bases lay between the germline ends. The V gene's germline CDR1 is MDHEN and CDR2 SYDVKM. The CDR3, as DNA: TGTGCCAGCAGTGTCACCGTGGGTGAGCAGTTCTTC. It specifies CASSVTVGEQFF.